These 27 T cell receptor beta chains originate from one sample sequenced in a study of shared clonotypes between healthy human individuals. Data came from immunoSEQ multiplex PCR; TCRdb stores just in-frame clones and leaves some out. The sample carries some 360,000 clones, around 67% recorded once. The sample taken for sequencing was memory CD4+ T cells sorted from blood. Subset denoted: CD45RA-negative fraction. Source of these receptors: a man aged 30 to 39 in good health.

The rearrangement joins TRBV7-8 to TRBJ2-3; no clear D gene. The CDR3 extends over 12 amino acids. CDR1 is SGHVS and CDR2 is FQNEAQ in the germline V gene. The V end was cut by 2 bases, the J end by 8 bases, with 8 bases between. The CDR3 sequence is CASSLSLFTQYF. CDR3 in DNA: TGTGCCAGCAGCTTATCCCTCTTTACGCAGTATTTT.

In this sample, this clone turned up once. The genes are TRBV5-1 and TRBJ2-1, with 11 bases identical to TRBD2. The V gene end was trimmed by 4 bases and the J gene end by 5 bases; junction bases not matched to a gene: 8. This CDR3 is 16 amino acids long. CDR1 is SGHRS and CDR2 is YFSETQ in the germline V gene. The CDR3 loop is CASSRTGTSGNNEQFF. CDR3 nucleotide sequence: TGCGCCAGCAGCCGCACCGGGACTAGCGGCAACAATGAGCAGTTCTTC.

At least ten counts were recorded for this clone. V gene TRBV19 combines with J gene TRBJ1-5; D unclear. The V end was cut by 7 bases, the J end by 1 base, with 11 bases between. Looked up from germline, CDR1 is LNHDA and CDR2 is SQIVND (reference sequence). The CDR3 spans 14 residues. CDR3 DNA: TGTGCCAGTACAGAGGGCCCGAGCAATCAGCCCCAGCATTTT. Its translation: CASTEGPSNQPQHF.

CDR3 DNA sequence: TGTGCCAGCAGTTCTGAGAGCACAGATACGCAGTATTTT. Amino acid sequence: CASSSESTDTQYF. The chain uses TRBV2 and TRBJ2-3; D is uncertain. V lost 5 bases, J lost 0 bases, and 6 bases lay in between. The V gene's germline CDR1 is SNHLY and CDR2 FYNNEI. This CDR3 is built from 13 residues.

This clone was counted between two and nine times. This chain uses TRBV27 with TRBJ2-2, with D maybe TRBD2 (5 bases). V lost 0 bases and J 3 bases, leaving 14 bases between the germline ends. This CDR3 is built from 17 residues. From germline, CDR1 is MNHEY and CDR2 SMNVEV (reference sequence). Written as DNA, the CDR3 is TGTGCCAGCAGTTTATCGGTGGCTAGCCGCGACACCGGGGAGCTGTTTTTT. Translation: CASSLSVASRDTGELFF.

V is TRBV7-8 and J is TRBJ2-4; 7 bases are a match to TRBD1. Losses at the gene ends were 2 bases for V and 8 bases for J; bases not matched to a gene: 3. Germline V CDR1 and CDR2: SGHVS, FQNEAQ. CDR3 size: 13 residues. CDR3 residues: CASSLNRGDIQYF. The CDR3 DNA reads as TGTGCCAGCAGCTTAAACAGGGGAGACATTCAGTACTTC.

V is TRBV6-1 and J is TRBJ2-5, with 8 bases fitting TRBD2. CDR1 is MNHNS, CDR2 SASEGT, per germline. This CDR3 is built from 13 residues. The J segment lost 4 bases and the V segment lost 8 bases, leaving 6 bases of the junction unmatched. As DNA, the CDR3 is TGTGCCAGCGGGGCGGGGGGCGTAGAGACCCAGTACTTC. Its translation is CASGAGGVETQYF.

V gene TRBV27 combines with J gene TRBJ1-1; maybe TRBD1 (5 bases). Per germline, CDR1 MNHEY and CDR2 SMNVEV (reference sequence). CDR3 length equals 14 residues. Trimming left V 3 bases short and J 2 bases short, with 10 bases between. CDR3 residues: CASSFRQTNTEAFF. CDR3 nucleotides: TGTGCCAGCAGTTTTAGACAGACTAACACTGAAGCTTTCTTT.

V usage is TRBV5-5 and J usage is TRBJ2-1, with 13 bases matching TRBD2. Per the germline V gene, CDR1 is SGHKS and CDR2 is YYEKEE (reference sequence). This CDR3 spans 18 amino acids. Trimming at V came to 6 bases and at J to 2 bases, leaving 11 bases not matched to a gene. This chain's CDR3 is CASTAWETSGRPYNEQFF. CDR3 DNA: TGTGCCAGCACCGCTTGGGAGACTAGCGGGAGGCCCTACAATGAGCAGTTCTTC.

The rearrangement uses TRBV7-9 and TRBJ2-5, with D possibly being TRBD1 or TRBD2 (5 bases each). Trimming removed 3 bases from V and 1 base from J, with 9 bases in between. Germline V lookup: CDR1 SEHNR, CDR2 FQNEAQ (reference sequence). The CDR3 covers 14 residues. The DNA of the CDR3 is TGTGCCAGCAGCTTTTCCGGGGCCCAAGAGACCCAGTACTTC. Protein: CASSFSGAQETQYF.

The sample holds a few counts of this clone. This chain links TRBV7-9 with TRBJ2-2; 8 bases line up with TRBD1. Germline trimming cut 2 bases from V and 3 bases from J; bases unmatched to any gene: 2. The germline gives CDR1 SEHNR, CDR2 FQNEAQ (reference sequence). The CDR3 totals 15 residues. CDR3 amino acids: CASSLTGQDTGELFF. The CDR3 DNA reads TGTGCCAGCAGCTTAACGGGACAGGACACCGGGGAGCTGTTTTTT.

The count of this clone is one. V is TRBV19 and J is TRBJ2-1; no reliable D call. The CDR3 spans 15 residues. The V end lost 9 bases, the J end lost 4 bases, and 19 bases lay between the germline ends. Per the germline V gene, CDR1 is LNHDA and CDR2 is SQIVND (reference sequence). The CDR3 coding sequence is TGTGCCAGCTCTCCCGATGGACCTTTTTACAATGAGCAGTTCTTC. Amino acids: CASSPDGPFYNEQFF.

The rearrangement links TRBV30 to TRBJ2-1, with 8 bases that match TRBD1. This CDR3 comprises 16 residues. V lost 3 bases and J lost 6; bases outside the gene matches: 13. CDR1 is GTSNPN, CDR2 SVGIG, per germline (reference sequence). CDR3 sequence: CAWRTYSGGRINEQFF. The CDR3 coding sequence is TGTGCCTGGAGGACTTATTCAGGGGGCCGGATCAATGAGCAGTTCTTC.

The V gene is TRBV29-1, the J gene TRBJ1-3; the match to TRBD1 covers 8 bases. CDR3 size: 13 residues. V was pared by 7 bases and J by 3 bases, with 5 bases of the junction left unmatched. Germline loops: CDR1 SQVTM, CDR2 ANQGSEA. The CDR3 bases are TGCAGCGGCTCGACAGGGGTTGGAAACACCATATATTTT. Translating gives CSGSTGVGNTIYF.

V gene TRBV28 combines with J gene TRBJ2-6; D may correspond to TRBD1 or TRBD2 (6 bases each). The CDR3 is 19 residues long. V was shortened by 6 bases and J by 0 bases, with 21 bases between the two germline ends. Looked up from germline, CDR1 is MDHEN and CDR2 is SYDVKM. In nucleotides, the CDR3 is TGTGCCAGCAGCCCTCGGGGAACAGGGACTTTCTCTGGGGCCAACGTCCTGACTTTC. Amino acids: CASSPRGTGTFSGANVLTF.

This clone was found a few times. The chain employs TRBV25-1 and TRBJ2-2; no reliable D call. This CDR3 spans 13 amino acids. V was shortened by 6 bases and J by 5 bases, with 10 bases between the two germline ends. Looked up from germline, CDR1 is MGHDK and CDR2 is SYGVNS. DNA of the CDR3: TGTGCCAGCAGGGGCAGTTCAACCGGGGAGCTGTTTTTT. Its translation: CASRGSSTGELFF.

This CDR3 reads CASSLEQGAGELFF. The DNA of the CDR3 is TGTGCCAGCAGCTTGGAACAGGGTGCCGGGGAGCTGTTTTTT. The chain has TRBV5-4 and TRBJ2-2; possible D gene TRBD1, 6 bases. The CDR3 loop spans 14 amino acids. Trimming took off 0 bases at V and 6 bases at J, with 9 bases between the two ends. CDR1 and CDR2 from the germline V gene are SGHNT and YYREEE (reference sequence).

This clone was counted a few times. The chain uses TRBV4-2 and TRBJ2-7, with 7 positions matching TRBD2. The CDR3 extends over 16 amino acids. Trimming removed 1 base from V and 2 bases from J; junction bases left unmatched: 8. From germline, CDR1 is LGHNA and CDR2 YNFKEQ. The DNA of the CDR3 is TGTGCCAGCAGCCAAGCCTCTAGCGGCAGAACCTACGAGCAGTACTTC. Translation: CASSQASSGRTYEQYF.

The V and J genes are TRBV6-5 and TRBJ2-7, with TRBD1 as a possible D gene (5 bases). CDR1 and CDR2 (germline): MNHEY, SVGAGI. Trimming pared 8 bases from V and 0 bases from J, leaving 17 bases between. The CDR3 loop spans 15 amino acids. The CDR3 is CASHIETDTSYEQYF. The CDR3, as DNA: TGTGCCAGCCATATAGAAACGGACACCTCCTACGAGCAGTACTTC.

The J gene is TRBJ2-5, the V gene TRBV6-5; 7 bases are shared with TRBD2. With 0 bases clipped from V and 2 bases from J, the junction kept 3 bases outside the gene matches. From germline, CDR1 is MNHEY and CDR2 SVGAGI. There are 15 residues in the CDR3. This chain's CDR3 is CASSYSGLRQETQYF. The CDR3 nucleotides are TGTGCCAGCAGTTACTCGGGACTAAGGCAAGAGACCCAGTACTTC.

The chain links TRBV5-1 to TRBJ2-1; the D gene is possibly TRBD1 (5 bases). This CDR3 comprises 15 residues. CDR1 is SGHRS and CDR2 is YFSETQ in the germline V gene. The V end was cut by 1 base, the J end by 6 bases, with 14 bases between. The CDR3 region is CASSLRGQTSNEQFF. CDR3 DNA sequence: TGCGCCAGCAGCTTGCGAGGACAAACAAGCAATGAGCAGTTCTTC.

The chain employs TRBV18 and TRBJ1-1; unclear D gene. Trimming shortened V by 3 bases and J by 0 bases, and 11 bases separated the two germline ends. The germline V gene has CDR1 KGHSH and CDR2 LQKENI. This CDR3 spans 15 amino acids. CDR3 bases: TGTGCCAGCTCACCCGACCGAGTACTGAACACTGAAGCTTTCTTT. It specifies CASSPDRVLNTEAFF.

The chain couples TRBV4-3 to TRBJ2-1, with unresolved D. Germline CDR1 LGHNA, CDR2 YSLEER. V was pared by 4 bases and J by 1 base, with 11 bases between. The CDR3 runs to 15 residues. CDR3 sequence reads: CASSLEPDSYNEQFF. Here the CDR3 DNA reads TGCGCCAGCAGCCTCGAACCGGATTCCTACAATGAGCAGTTCTTC.

The chain uses TRBV5-8 and TRBJ2-7; D uncertain. V was clipped by 0 bases and J by 5 bases, with 15 bases between them. The CDR3 is made up of 15 amino acids. CDR1 is SGHTS, CDR2 YDEGEE, per germline. The CDR3 nucleotides read TGTGCCAGCAGCTTGGGTGTGGGAAGTGTCCACGAGCAGTACTTC. Its translation: CASSLGVGSVHEQYF.

The V call is TRBV5-6, the J call TRBJ2-1, with D possibly TRBD2 on 6 matching bases. Germline V lookup: CDR1 SGHDT, CDR2 YYEEEE. V lost 0 bases, J lost 4 bases, and 14 bases lay in between. CDR3 length: 16 residues. The CDR3 loop is CASSLERASRYNEQFF. CDR3 in DNA: TGTGCCAGCAGCTTGGAGCGGGCTAGCAGATACAATGAGCAGTTCTTC.

This clone was observed a handful of times. The CDR3 sequence is CASSLMVPPYEQYF. DNA of the CDR3: TGTGCCAGCAGCTTAATGGTCCCCCCCTACGAGCAGTACTTC. The chain carries TRBV7-2 and TRBJ2-7; D gene ambiguous. Per germline, CDR1 SGHTA and CDR2 FQGNSA. V was trimmed by 2 bases and J by 2 bases, leaving 10 bases between them. This CDR3 region has 14 residues.

This clone was observed a single time. The J gene is TRBJ1-2, the V gene TRBV18, with 8 bases aligning to TRBD1. Trimming cost V 1 base and J 4 bases; bases outside gene matches: 2. The CDR3 has 14 amino acids. CDR1 is KGHSH and CDR2 is LQKENI in the germline V gene. The CDR3 sequence: CASSPRGQGYGYTF. In DNA, the CDR3 is TGTGCCAGCTCACCACGCGGACAGGGCTATGGCTACACCTTC.